These 18 T cell receptor beta chains originate from one sample sequenced in a study of regulatory T cells in long-lasting Graves disease. Combining iRepertoire HTBI primers with Arm-PCR of CDR3 regions, the authors built TCR beta libraries. Each CDR3 protein gets one entry after TCRdb re-called the multiplex PCR reads with MiXCR. The sample holds around 460,000 distinct CDR3 sequences, roughly 21% seen once. Time point given: persistent/refractory GD, antithyroid drugs over 5 years with positive TRAb. PBMC-extracted RNA yielded the TCR library. The sequencing used peripheral blood mononuclear cells (PBMCs), collected when the disease was refractory, from a patient treated with antithyroid drugs. These receptors all stem from a female donor with Graves disease.

This chain joins TRBV11-3 and TRBJ1-3; D is unclear. CDR1 SGHNT and CDR2 YENEEA come from the germline V gene. V was cut by 4 bases and J by 0 bases, with 13 bases left in between. This CDR3 has 16 residues. The CDR3, as DNA: TGTGCCAGCAGCTCGCTAGAGGGATTCTCTGGAAACACCATATATTTT. Residues: CASSSLEGFSGNTIYF.

The gene calls are TRBV19 and TRBJ1-5, with D possibly matching TRBD1 (5 bases). The V and J ends lost 7 bases and 1 base respectively, with 17 bases between them. CDR1 and CDR2 (germline): LNHDA, SQIVND (reference sequence). The CDR3 has 16 residues. The CDR3 DNA sequence: TGTGCCAGTAAAGGGGCAGGGTGGTCCAGCAATCAGCCCCAGCATTTT. Its translation: CASKGAGWSSNQPQHF. The full variable domain, completed using reference TRBV19 and TRBJ1-5, is DGGITQSPKYLFRKEGQNVTLSCEQNLNHDAMYWYRQDPGQGLRLIYYSQIVNDFQKGDIAEGYSVSREKKESFPLTVTSAQKNPTAFYLCASKGAGWSSNQPQHFGDGTRLSIL.

This clonotype was seen a handful of times. The genes are TRBV3-1 and TRBJ1-2, with no clear D. From germline, CDR1 is LGHDT and CDR2 YNNKEL (reference sequence). The CDR3 has 12 amino acids. V lost 5 bases to trimming and J lost 6 bases, with 10 bases between them. The CDR3 DNA follows: TGTGCCAGCAGCAATCACGGGGATGGCTACACCTTC. This encodes CASSNHGDGYTF.

This clonotype was seen repeatedly, ten times or more. V gene TRBV7-3 combines with J gene TRBJ2-5; TRBD2 might be the D (5 bases). Germline CDR1 reads SGHTA; CDR2 reads FQGTGA. This CDR3 is 13 amino acids long. V lost 3 bases, J lost 4 bases, and 9 bases lay in between. This CDR3 is CASSLGEGETQYF. The CDR3 DNA reads TGTGCCAGCAGCTTGGGAGAGGGAGAGACCCAGTACTTC.

In this sample, this clonotype turned up a few times. The chain recombines TRBV15 with TRBJ2-5; D uncertain. V was clipped by 3 bases and J by 2 bases, with 7 bases between them. The V gene's germline CDR1 is LNHNV and CDR2 YYDKDF (reference sequence). There are 13 residues in the CDR3. In DNA form, the CDR3 reads TGTGCCACCAGCAGTTCACTGCAAGAGACCCAGTACTTC. As protein: CATSSSLQETQYF.

The CDR3 nucleotides read TGTGCCAGCAGCTTGGCGGGGCCCCTCACAGATACGCAGTATTTT. It encodes CASSLAGPLTDTQYF. The genes are TRBV7-8 and TRBJ2-3; D possibly corresponds to TRBD2 (6 bases). The CDR3 is 15 residues long. The V end was cut by 3 bases, the J end by 2 bases, with 12 bases between. Germline CDR1 is SGHVS and CDR2 is FQNEAQ.

Regarding this clonotype: A much larger clone is a single base away; this may be a read error. The DNA of the CDR3 is TGTGCTAGTGGTTTGGGCCGGACACTGTATGATACGAACACCGGGGAGCTGTTTTTT. Translated: CASGLGRTLYDTNTGELFF. J is TRBJ2-2 and V is TRBV12-5; possible D gene TRBD1, 5 bases. Germline assignment: CDR1 LGHNT and CDR2 FRNRAP. V was cut by 1 base and J by 0 bases, with 18 bases left in between. The CDR3 contains 19 residues.

This clonotype occurred many times. The chain links TRBV7-8 to TRBJ1-2; 7 bases line up with TRBD1. This CDR3 spans 14 amino acids. Germline CDR1 and CDR2: SGHVS and FQNEAQ. Trimming at V came to 5 bases and at J to 7 bases, leaving 10 bases not matched to a gene. CDR3 sequence reads: CASSLGQEAGGYTF. The CDR3 DNA follows: TGTGCCAGCAGCCTTGGACAGGAGGCAGGTGGCTACACCTTC.

This clonotype was observed once. The chain couples TRBV3-1 to TRBJ2-1; 8 positions match TRBD2. This CDR3 has 15 amino acids. With 3 bases clipped from V and 6 bases from J, the junction kept 7 bases outside the gene matches. The V gene's germline CDR1 is LGHDT and CDR2 YNNKEL (reference sequence). The CDR3 nucleotides are TGTGCCAGCAGCCAGGGACTAGAAGGGGGCAATGAGCAGTTCTTC. It specifies CASSQGLEGGNEQFF.

This clonotype appeared a few times. The chain combines TRBV20-1 with TRBJ2-7; 11 bases fit TRBD2. Germline trimming cut 8 bases from V and 6 bases from J; bases unmatched to any gene: 6. CDR3 length equals 12 residues. Germline V lookup: CDR1 DFQATT, CDR2 SNEGSKA (reference sequence). CDR3 nucleotides: TGCAGTCCTACCGGGACTAGCGGCGAGCAGTACTTC. Translated, it gives CSPTGTSGEQYF.

V usage is TRBV9 and J usage is TRBJ2-7; TRBD1 aligns across 9 bases. J was trimmed by 5 bases and V by 3 bases; bases with no gene match: 12. Germline V gene data show CDR1 as SGDLS and CDR2 as YYNGEE. CDR3 length equals 16 residues. CDR3 DNA sequence: TGTGCCAGCAGCGCCCAAACCGGGACAGGGCGTGACGAGCAGTACTTC. Translation: CASSAQTGTGRDEQYF. The full variable domain, with the rest looked up from reference TRBV9 and TRBJ2-7, is DSGVTQTPKHLITATGQRVTLRCSPRSGDLSVYWYQQSLDQGLQFLIQYYNGEERAKGNILERFSAQQFPDLHSELNLSSLELGDSALYFCASSAQTGTGRDEQYFGPGTRLTVT.

As to this clonotype: The junction does not match germline at one end; this may be a read error. V gene TRBV24-1 combines with J gene TRBJ2-7, with TRBD1 matching over 10 bases. Matching the DNA end better, TRBJ2-5 makes the J call doubtful. The CDR3 loop spans 16 amino acids. In germline, CDR1 is KGHDR, CDR2 SFDVKD. CDR3 protein: CAISDDGQGGLETQYF. Written as DNA, the CDR3 is TGTGCCATCAGTGATGATGGACAGGGGGGCTTAGAGACCCAGTACTTC.

This clonotype came up many times. The chain links TRBV28 to TRBJ2-7; 8 bases line up with TRBD2. CDR3 length: 15 residues. V trimming: 4 bases; J trimming: 3 bases; junction bases outside the gene matches: 8. Per germline, CDR1 MDHEN and CDR2 SYDVKM. CDR3 sequence: CASSSSAGGHYEQYF. In nucleotides, the CDR3 is TGTGCCAGCAGTTCGAGTGCGGGGGGCCACTACGAGCAGTACTTC.

This chain uses TRBV19 with TRBJ2-7, with 7 bases fitting TRBD1. Germline values: CDR1 LNHDA, CDR2 SQIVND (reference sequence). The CDR3 has 14 residues. V gave up 5 bases and J gave up 2 bases; unmatched junction bases: 6. CDR3 sequence: CASSARGTAYEQYF. The DNA for the CDR3 is TGTGCCAGTAGTGCCCGTGGGACAGCCTACGAGCAGTACTTC. The full variable domain, in which reference TRBV19 and TRBJ2-7 provide the parts outside the CDR3, is DGGITQSPKYLFRKEGQNVTLSCEQNLNHDAMYWYRQDPGQGLRLIYYSQIVNDFQKGDIAEGYSVSREKKESFPLTVTSAQKNPTAFYLCASSARGTAYEQYFGPGTRLTVT.

This clonotype was observed at least ten times. The chain's CDR3 is CSAVDSANTEAFF. The CDR3 bases are TGCAGTGCTGTCGACAGCGCGAACACTGAAGCTTTCTTT. The chain employs TRBV20-1 and TRBJ1-1, with D perhaps matching TRBD1 (5 bases). Germline V gene data show CDR1 as DFQATT and CDR2 as SNEGSKA (reference sequence). V was shortened by 5 bases and J by 1 base, with 11 bases between the two germline ends. This CDR3 has 13 amino acids.

The V call is TRBV7-9, the J call TRBJ1-2; D possibly corresponds to TRBD1 (6 bases). Germline V gene data show CDR1 as SEHNR and CDR2 as FQNEAQ (reference sequence). CDR3 length equals 15 residues. V was shortened by 1 base and J by 3 bases, with 12 bases between the two germline ends. This CDR3 is CASSLVSGVDYGYTF. CDR3 DNA sequence: TGTGCCAGCAGCTTAGTTTCAGGGGTGGACTATGGCTACACCTTC.

This clonotype was counted at least ten times. The V gene is TRBV28, the J gene TRBJ2-7; TRBD1 is a possible D gene (6 bases). V lost 6 bases, J lost 4 bases, and 10 bases lay in between. This CDR3 has 12 amino acids. Germline lookup yields CDR1 MDHEN and CDR2 SYDVKM. CDR3 residues: CASRPDSYEQYF. DNA for the CDR3: TGTGCCAGCAGACCGGACAGTTACGAGCAGTACTTC. Looking up the rest from reference TRBV28 and TRBJ2-7 gives the full variable domain: DVKVTQSSRYLVKRTGEKVFLECVQDMDHENMFWYRQDPGLGLRLIYFSYDVKMKEKGDIPEGYSVSREKKERFSLILESASTNQTSMYLCASRPDSYEQYFGPGTRLTVT.

This clonotype was counted ten times or more. The genes are TRBV27 and TRBJ1-1; D is ambiguous. This CDR3 is 13 amino acids long. Germline assignment: CDR1 MNHEY and CDR2 SMNVEV (reference sequence). The V end lost 0 bases, the J end lost 3 bases, and 5 bases lay between the germline ends. In DNA form, the CDR3 reads TGTGCCAGCAGTTTATCATGGGACACTGAAGCTTTCTTT. Translation: CASSLSWDTEAFF.